The clone carrying this T cell receptor beta chain occurred many times. Its specificity is not known. Germline assignment: CDR1 SGHAT and CDR2 FQDESV (reference sequence). Trimming cost V 3 bases and J 6 bases, with 21 bases left between them. The CDR3 is 17 residues long. The TCR beta CDR3 regions underwent amplification from RNA transcripts. HTBI-primed first-round RT-PCR preceded second-round multiplex PCR. TCRdb processed the multiplex PCR reads anew with MiXCR; each CDR3 protein has one entry. The top ten clones hold roughly 5.8% of a sample with 150,000 or so distinct CDR3 sequences, more than 30% of them seen once. Clinicians diagnosed using symptoms, serum thyroxine, TRAb, thyroid ultrasound and orbital computed tomography. The authors isolated PBMCs from over 7.5 ml of fresh peripheral blood. These data originate in a study of Graves' ophthalmopathy and Graves' hyperthyroidism. Study as a whole: Peripheral blood was gathered at the point of initial diagnosis, before any treatment started.

Whole-study findings and limits: Classification of ophthalmopathy versus stable hyperthyroidism by a 13-signature model yielded about 90% sensitivity and roughly 80% specificity.

Sequencing was carried out using peripheral blood. This chain uses TRBV11-1 with TRBJ1-5, with a tentative D call TRBD1 (6 bases). The clonotype comes from a woman aged 40-49 years with Graves' ophthalmopathy. CDR3 DNA sequence: TGTGCCAGCAGCTTCGTTGGGGGCGGAGGTAGTTTTCAGCCCCAGCATTTT. Translated, it gives CASSFVGGGGSFQPQHF.